This T cell receptor beta chain was sequenced during a study of neoadjuvant nivolumab and ipilimumab in lung cancer. Clones were sequenced by immunoSEQ multiplex PCR, and TCRdb holds only the in-frame ones, with some missing. The top ten hold 6.8% of the sample, which has about 7,300 clones, 85% to 90% seen once. The germline V gene encodes CDR1 ENHRY and CDR2 SYGVKD. Trimming pared 8 bases from V and 7 bases from J, leaving 17 bases between. This CDR3 contains 13 residues. The TCR sequence derives from an adult with non-small cell lung cancer. The sequences come from tumor tissue, collected after neoadjuvant nivolumab, alone or with ipilimumab, at or shortly before surgery. This chain links TRBV10-3 with TRBJ1-2, with D perhaps matching TRBD1 (5 bases). CDR3 residues: CAISAGGGFGYTF. CDR3 bases: TGTGCCATCTCCGCCGGGGGGGGATTTGGCTACACCTTC.